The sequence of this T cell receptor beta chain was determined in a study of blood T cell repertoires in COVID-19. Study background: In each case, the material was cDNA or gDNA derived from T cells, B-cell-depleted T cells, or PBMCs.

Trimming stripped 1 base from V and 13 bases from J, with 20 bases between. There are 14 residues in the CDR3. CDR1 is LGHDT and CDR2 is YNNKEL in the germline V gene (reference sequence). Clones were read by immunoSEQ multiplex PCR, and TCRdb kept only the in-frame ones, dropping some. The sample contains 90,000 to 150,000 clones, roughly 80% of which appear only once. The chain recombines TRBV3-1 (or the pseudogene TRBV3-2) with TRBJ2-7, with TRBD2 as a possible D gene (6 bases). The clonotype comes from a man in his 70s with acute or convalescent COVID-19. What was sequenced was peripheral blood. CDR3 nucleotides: TGTGCCAGCAGCCAAGGGACTATCTTAGGTGAAAAATACTTC. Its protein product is CASSQGTILGEKYF.